This passage covers 15 T cell receptor beta chains from one sample sequenced in a study of T cells after yellow fever vaccination. TCRdb itself ran the 5' RACE reads through MiXCR, one entry per CDR3 protein. The sample holds hundreds of thousands of distinct CDR3 sequences, around 20% seen once. The input for sequencing was PBMCs, taken before the yellow fever booster vaccination. The source of these receptors is a man between 18 and 29 years old who received the YFV17D yellow fever vaccine.

The J gene is TRBJ2-2, the V gene TRBV4-1; D is unclear. The V end lost 0 bases, the J end lost 5 bases, and 13 bases lay between the germline ends. This CDR3 contains 16 residues. CDR1 and CDR2 from the germline V gene are MGHRA and YSYEKL. CDR3 protein: CASSQDMGGRTGELFF. As DNA, the CDR3 is TGCGCCAGCAGCCAAGATATGGGCGGAAGAACCGGGGAGCTGTTTTTT.

The rearrangement uses TRBV7-2 and TRBJ2-5; unclear D gene. V lost 1 base and J 9 bases, leaving 18 bases between the germline ends. Germline lookup yields CDR1 SGHTA and CDR2 FQGNSA. This CDR3 has 15 residues. The CDR3 DNA sequence: TGTGCCAGCAGCTTAGAAGTGTCTAGGGCTGGGGCCCAGTACTTC. Protein: CASSLEVSRAGAQYF.

This clonotype was counted ten times or more. The rearrangement links TRBV19 to TRBJ2-5; tentative D call: TRBD2 (7 bases). V was clipped by 4 bases and J by 1 base, with 13 bases between them. The CDR3 has 15 residues. Per the germline V gene, CDR1 is LNHDA and CDR2 is SQIVND (reference sequence). The CDR3 bases are TGTGCCAGTAGTAGGGGCCGGGGGGCCCAAGAGACCCAGTACTTC. It yields the protein CASSRGRGAQETQYF.

This clonotype was counted a few times. The CDR3 nucleotides read TGCGCCAGCAGCACCCTAGCGGGGGGAAACAATGAGCAGTTCTTC. Translating gives CASSTLAGGNNEQFF. The rearrangement joins TRBV4-1 to TRBJ2-1; TRBD2 agrees at 11 bases. This CDR3 has 15 residues. V lost 5 bases and J lost 5; bases outside the gene matches: 5. Germline lookup yields CDR1 MGHRA and CDR2 YSYEKL.

This clonotype turned up a few times. The V call is TRBV4-2, the J call TRBJ2-5; 8 bases align to TRBD1. Trimming took 0 bases from V and 3 from J; bases not matched to a gene: 6. The CDR3 length is 16 residues. The V gene's germline CDR1 is LGHNA and CDR2 YNFKEQ. The DNA for the CDR3 is TGTGCCAGCAGCCAAGATAACACAGGGGGTGAAGAGACCCAGTACTTC. Encoded protein: CASSQDNTGGEETQYF.

Only a few counts were recorded for this clonotype. This CDR3 is CASSRGTSGALNEQFF. The CDR3 DNA is TGTGCCAGCAGCCGCGGGACTAGCGGGGCCCTCAATGAGCAGTTCTTC. V is TRBV11-1 and J is TRBJ2-1, with TRBD2 matching 13 bases. CDR1 and CDR2 (germline): SGHAT, FQDESV (reference sequence). The CDR3 is 16 amino acids. With V trimmed by 5 bases and J by 6 bases, 7 bases remained unmatched.

This clonotype was observed once. Compared with germline, one end of the junction differs, possibly owing to a read error. V is TRBV7-9 and J is TRBJ2-5; D unclear. Per germline, CDR1 SEHNR and CDR2 FQNEAQ (reference sequence). The CDR3 extends over 12 amino acids. The CDR3: CARSSPIQTQYF. The CDR3 nucleotides read TGTGCCAGAAGCTCCCCGATACAGACCCAGTACTTC.

This clonotype was detected ten times or more. V gene TRBV19 combines with J gene TRBJ2-1; D may be TRBD1 (5 bases). V dropped 5 bases and J dropped 7 bases, with 12 bases sitting between them. The CDR3 length is 13 residues. Germline lookup yields CDR1 LNHDA and CDR2 SQIVND (reference sequence). CDR3 nucleotides: TGTGCCAGTAGTTTTTGGGGCGGAAATGAGCAGTTCTTC. This codes for CASSFWGGNEQFF.

The V gene is TRBV12-3 or TRBV12-4, the J gene TRBJ2-1; 7 bases are a match to TRBD2. After removal of 6 bases from V and 4 bases from J, the junction contained 9 bases not matched to a gene. This CDR3 contains 15 residues. CDR3 residues: CASSSPGGWYNEQFF. The CDR3 nucleotides read TGTGCCAGCAGCTCCCCCGGGGGGTGGTACAATGAGCAGTTCTTC.

This clonotype has ten or more counts. The rearrangement joins TRBV18 to TRBJ1-5; D gene ambiguous. Trimming cost V 6 bases and J 5 bases, with 11 bases left between them. This CDR3 region has 13 residues. Germline V gene sequence: CDR1 KGHSH, CDR2 LQKENI. CDR3 loop: CASSPRSDQPQHF. CDR3 sequence (DNA): TGTGCCAGCTCGCCCCGGAGTGATCAGCCCCAGCATTTT.

This clonotype was found a few times. This chain joins TRBV5-1 and TRBJ2-5, with D perhaps matching TRBD2 (5 bases). The germline CDR1 and CDR2 sequences are SGHRS and YFSETQ. This CDR3 contains 12 residues. Trimming removed 4 bases at V and 5 bases at J, with 9 bases between. CDR3 in amino acids: CASSRGVETQYF. The CDR3 nucleotides read TGCGCCAGCAGCCGGGGAGTTGAGACCCAGTACTTC.

J is TRBJ1-4 and V is TRBV19; D gene uncertain. The V and J ends lost 1 base and 8 bases respectively, with 17 bases between them. Germline lookup yields CDR1 LNHDA and CDR2 SQIVND (reference sequence). CDR3 length: 16 amino acids. CDR3 coding DNA: TGTGCCAGTAGTATAGGAGACCTTATGCCGGGAGAAAAACTGTTTTTT. The encoded protein is CASSIGDLMPGEKLFF.

V and J are TRBV6-6 and TRBJ1-1; D unclear. Germline assignment: CDR1 MNHNY and CDR2 SVGAGI (reference sequence). The ends were cut back, 8 bases at V and 0 bases at J, with 7 bases in the middle. This CDR3 has 12 residues. Written as DNA, the CDR3 is TGTGCCAGCCTCGACTTGAACACTGAAGCTTTCTTT. Translated, it gives CASLDLNTEAFF.

In this sample, this clonotype turned up a few times. The chain recombines TRBV5-1 with TRBJ1-5; D unclear. Germline V gene lookup returns CDR1 SGHRS and CDR2 YFSETQ. CDR3 length: 12 residues. Trimming cost V 1 base and J 9 bases, with 8 bases left between them. The DNA for the CDR3 is TGCGCCAGCAGCTTGACGGGTTCGCCCCAGCATTTT. Translated, it gives CASSLTGSPQHF.

The chain combines TRBV10-3 with TRBJ2-7, with TRBD2 as a possible D gene (5 bases). Germline V gives CDR1 ENHRY, CDR2 SYGVKD. This CDR3 spans 12 amino acids. Trimming cost V 11 bases and J 1 base, with 12 bases left between them. CDR3 region: CAVGVRSYEQYF. In nucleotides, the CDR3 is TGTGCCGTCGGGGTGCGGTCCTACGAGCAGTACTTC.